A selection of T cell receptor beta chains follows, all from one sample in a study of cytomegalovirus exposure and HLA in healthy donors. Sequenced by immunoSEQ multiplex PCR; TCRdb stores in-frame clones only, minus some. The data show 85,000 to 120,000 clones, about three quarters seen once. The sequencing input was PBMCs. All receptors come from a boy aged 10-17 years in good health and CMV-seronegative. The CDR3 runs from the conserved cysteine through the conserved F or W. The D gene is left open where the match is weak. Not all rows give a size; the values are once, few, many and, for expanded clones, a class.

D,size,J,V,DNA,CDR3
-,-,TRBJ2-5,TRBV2,TGTGCCAGCAGTGACAGGGATGCAGAGACCCAGTACTTC,CASSDRDAETQYF
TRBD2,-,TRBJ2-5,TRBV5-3,TGTGCCAGAAGCTTGGCATCCGGCGGGCGGGAGGAAAACCAAGAGACCCAGTACTTC,CARSLASGGREENQETQYF
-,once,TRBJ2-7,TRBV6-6,TGTGCCAGCAGTTATTTTAGTGGTTCCTACGAGCAGTACTTC,CASSYFSGSYEQYF
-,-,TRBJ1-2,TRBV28,TGTGCCAGCAGTTTGTCCCCAGGGGACTATGGCTACACCTTC,CASSLSPGDYGYTF
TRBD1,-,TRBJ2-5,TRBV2,TGTGCCAGCAGTGAAACTGCCTGGGACAGCCCGACCATCCAGTACTTC,CASSETAWDSPTIQYF
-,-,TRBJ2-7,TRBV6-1,TGTGCCAGCAGTGAAGGGGGCGCCTCCTACGAGCAGTACTTC,CASSEGGASYEQYF
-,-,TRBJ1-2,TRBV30,TGTGCCTGGGCCCCGGGACTTTATGGCTACACCTTC,CAWAPGLYGYTF
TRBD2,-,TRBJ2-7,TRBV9,TGTGCCAGCAGCGGTAGCGGGAGGGAGCAGTACTTC,CASSGSGREQYF
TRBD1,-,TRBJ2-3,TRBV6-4,TGTGCCAGCAGTGACGGGACAGGGGGAGATACGCAGTATTTT,CASSDGTGGDTQYF
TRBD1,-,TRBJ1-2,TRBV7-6,TGTGCCAGCGCGGCGACAGGGCCGAACTATGGCTACACCTTC,CASAATGPNYGYTF
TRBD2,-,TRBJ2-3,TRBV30,TGTGCCTGGACACACTGGCGGGGGGAAGTAGATACGCAGTATTTT,CAWTHWRGEVDTQYF
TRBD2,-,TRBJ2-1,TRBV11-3,TGTGCCAGCAGCTTAACTGGACTAGCGGGATATGAGCAGTTCTTC,CASSLTGLAGYEQFF
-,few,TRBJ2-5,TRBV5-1,TGCGCCAGCAGCTTGGTGGACTACCTCCAAGAGACCCAGTACTTC,CASSLVDYLQETQYF
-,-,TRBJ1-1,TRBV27,TGTGCCAGCAGTTTTACTCGGGACACAGGGCAACTGAACACTGAAGCTTTCTTT,CASSFTRDTGQLNTEAFF
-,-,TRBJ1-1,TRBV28,TGTGCCAGCAGTCTCCCACGGGGCACTGAAGCTTTCTTT,CASSLPRGTEAFF
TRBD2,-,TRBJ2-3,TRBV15,TGTGCCACCAGCAGAGCTACTAGCGGGGCAGATACGCAGTATTTT,CATSRATSGADTQYF
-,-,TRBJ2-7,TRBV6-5,TGTGCCAGCAGTTCCTCAAGGGGCCTGAACTACGAGCAGTACTTC,CASSSSRGLNYEQYF
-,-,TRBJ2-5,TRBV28,TGTGCCAGCAGTTTTGGTGCGAGGGCGGAGACCCAGTACTTC,CASSFGARAETQYF
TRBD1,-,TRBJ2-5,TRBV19,TGTGCCAGTAGTATTTTAGGGACAGGAGAGACCCAGTACTTC,CASSILGTGETQYF
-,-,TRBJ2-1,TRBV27,TGTGCCAGCAGTTTCCTCAGGCGGGACGGGAATGAGCAGTTCTTC,CASSFLRRDGNEQFF
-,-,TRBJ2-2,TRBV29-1,TGCAGCTCTCAGGGTCTCTCCGGGGAGCTGTTTTTT,CSSQGLSGELFF
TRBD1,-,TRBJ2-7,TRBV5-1,TGCGCCAGCAGGGGCCAGGGGGCAGGGTACGAGCAGTACTTC,CASRGQGAGYEQYF
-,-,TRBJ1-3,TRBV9,TGTGCCAGCAGCCCCCAGGGGTACGAGGGAAACACCATATATTTT,CASSPQGYEGNTIYF
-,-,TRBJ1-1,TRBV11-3,TGTGCCAGCAGCTTAGGGGCAGGGAGGACGAACACTGAAGCTTTCTTT,CASSLGAGRTNTEAFF
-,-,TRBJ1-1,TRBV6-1,TGTGCCAGCAGGGGACTCGCGAACACTGAAGCTTTCTTT,CASRGLANTEAFF
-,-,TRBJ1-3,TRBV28,TGTGCCAGCAGTATTATGTCGGGAGACACCATATATTTT,CASSIMSGDTIYF